The entry below describes one TCR beta chain. Antigen: not known. TCRdb independently ran MiXCR on the RT-PCR reads; one entry per CDR3 protein. The data contain around 790,000 distinct CDR3 sequences, around 21% of them singletons. The data stem from a study of response to subunit inactivated influenza vaccine. General study points: Authors suggested seasonal influenza vaccinations each recruit few new T cells.

V was pared by 4 bases and J by 2 bases, with 19 bases between. In germline, CDR1 is DFQATT, CDR2 SNEGSKA (reference sequence). The CDR3 contains 16 residues. The TCR was taken from a middle-aged man who received an inactivated influenza vaccine. The chain joins TRBV20-1 to TRBJ2-3; a possible D gene is TRBD2 (5 bases). This material consisted of PBMCs from blood, taken 5 to 6 days after vaccination. CDR3 in DNA: TGCAGTGCTATCCGGGGTAGAGATTACTACACAGATACGCAGTATTTT. Amino acids: CSAIRGRDYYTDTQYF.